The rows below give T cell receptor beta chains drawn from one sample of a study of Ad26.COV2.S vaccination and SARS-CoV-2 variants. Sequencing used immunoSEQ multiplex PCR; TCRdb keeps in-frame clones, though not all of them. Found here are 300,000 to 350,000 clones, 86% of them singletons; the top ten hold less than 2%. The sample was peripheral blood, taken in a trial of Ad26.COV2.S vaccine versus placebo. Every receptor here comes from a person aged 18-65 years who received the Ad26.COV2.S COVID-19 vaccine or a placebo. Both conserved end residues are part of each CDR3. A D gene is named only where the DNA matches it firmly. The size entry is marked missing in some rows and otherwise reads once, few, many or a size class.

>-|-|14|TRBV10-3|TRBJ2-7
TGTGCCATCAGTGATTTTTCTGGGACCTACGAGCAGTACTTC
CAISDFSGTYEQYF
>-|-|18|TRBV4-3|TRBJ2-7
TGCGCCAGCAGCCAAGGGGGTGGCAAAGCCGAGAACTCCTACGAGCAGTACTTC
CASSQGGGKAENSYEQYF
>-|TRBD1|16|TRBV2|TRBJ1-5
TGTGCCAGCACCTCGGGACAGGGATATAGCAATCAGCCCCAGCATTTT
CASTSGQGYSNQPQHF
>-|TRBD1|16|TRBV3-1/TRBV3-2|TRBJ1-2
TGTGCCAGCAGCCCCCCGACAGGGCTTAGCTTCTATGGCTACACCTTC
CASSPPTGLSFYGYTF
>-|-|13|TRBV25-1|TRBJ1-4
TGTGCCAGCAGCCCTCGGGACGGGGAAAAACTGTTTTTT
CASSPRDGEKLFF
>-|-|11|TRBV30|TRBJ2-3
TGTGCCTGGGGCTTGACAGGTCCGCAGTATTTT
CAWGLTGPQYF
>-|TRBD2|16|TRBV9|TRBJ2-1
TGTGCCAGCTCAAAGGGGACTAGCGGAACCTACAATGAGCAGTTCTTC
CASSKGTSGTYNEQFF
>-|-|15|TRBV6-5|TRBJ1-1
TGTGCCAGCAGTTGGGGGGAAGGGGGGTACACTGAAGCTTTCTTT
CASSWGEGGYTEAFF
>few|-|11|TRBV12-3/TRBV12-4|TRBJ2-5
TGTGCCAGCAGTTTAGAAGAGACCCAGTACTTC
CASSLEETQYF
>-|-|14|TRBV27|TRBJ2-2
TGTGCCAGCAGTTTAATCCGGAACACCGGGGAGCTGTTTTTT
CASSLIRNTGELFF
>-|-|16|TRBV2|TRBJ1-5
TGTGCCAGCAGTGAAGGGACAGCATATAGCAATCAGCCCCAGCATTTT
CASSEGTAYSNQPQHF
>-|TRBD1|14|TRBV9|TRBJ1-1
TGTGCCAGCAGCGTAGATGTGGGACAGGGAAAAGCTTTCTTT
CASSVDVGQGKAFF
>-|TRBD2|15|TRBV6-1|TRBJ2-5
TGTGCCAGCAGTGAAGGGGCGGGGGATTGGGAGACCCAGTACTTC
CASSEGAGDWETQYF
>-|-|13|TRBV9|TRBJ2-5
TGTGCCAGCAGCCTTAGTCCGGAGGAGACCCAGTACTTC
CASSLSPEETQYF
>-|-|15|TRBV4-3|TRBJ1-5
TGCGCCAGCAGCCAAGATCTGGCAGGTAATCAGCCCCAGCATTTT
CASSQDLAGNQPQHF
>-|-|11|TRBV5-1|TRBJ2-5
TGCGCCAGCAATGCAGCAGAGACCCAGTACTTC
CASNAAETQYF
>-|TRBD1|13|TRBV5-4|TRBJ2-7
TGTGCCAGCAGCTTTTCCAGGGGGTACGAGCAGTACTTC
CASSFSRGYEQYF
>-|-|8|TRBV20-1|TRBJ2-1
TGCAGTCTCAATGAGCAGTTCTTC
CSLNEQFF
>-|TRBD1|17|TRBV6-2/TRBV6-3|TRBJ2-7
TGTGCCAGCAGTTACTTCCCACGGACAGGGATCACTTACGAGCAGTACTTC
CASSYFPRTGITYEQYF
>-|-|16|TRBV4-3|TRBJ2-2
TGCGCCAGCGGAACTTCCGCCCAAGCCCACACCGGGGAGCTGTTTTTT
CASGTSAQAHTGELFF
>-|-|11|TRBV20-1|TRBJ2-5
TGCAGTGCCGGGGGACAAGAGACCCAGTACTTC
CSAGGQETQYF
>-|-|16|TRBV19|TRBJ1-5
TGTGCCAGTAGTAAATATTCCCTGGATAGCAATCAGCCCCAGCATTTT
CASSKYSLDSNQPQHF
>-|TRBD1|16|TRBV6-2/TRBV6-3|TRBJ1-2
TGTGCCAGCAGTTACCCGGACAGGGAGGCGCTCTATGGCTACACCTTC
CASSYPDREALYGYTF
>-|TRBD2|15|TRBV2|TRBJ2-5
TGTGCCAGCAGAACACTACCTAGCGGGGTGTCGGCCCAGTACTTC
CASRTLPSGVSAQYF
>-|-|14|TRBV18|TRBJ2-7
TGTGCCAGCTCACCCCAGTTGGGTTCCTACGAGCAGTACTTC
CASSPQLGSYEQYF
>-|-|17|TRBV10-3|TRBJ1-1
TGTGCCATCAGTGAGTCAAAGGGCGGGGCCGTGAACACTGAAGCTTTCTTT
CAISESKGGAVNTEAFF
>once|TRBD1|13|TRBV5-1|TRBJ1-1
TGCGCCAGCAGCCCCGGACAGGTTAACGTCGCTTTCTTT
CASSPGQVNVAFF
>-|-|16|TRBV19|TRBJ1-4
TGTGCCAGTAGTATAACCGGACTCCCAACTAATGAAAAACTGTTTTTT
CASSITGLPTNEKLFF
>-|TRBD2|17|TRBV5-1|TRBJ2-5
TGCGCCAGCAGCTTAGGACTAGCGGGGGGAGGAGCCGAGACCCAGTACTTC
CASSLGLAGGGAETQYF
>-|-|14|TRBV21-1|TRBJ2-5
TGTGCCAGCAGCAAAGTCTACCAGCGCGAGACCCAGTACTTC
CASSKVYQRETQYF
>-|TRBD1|16|TRBV7-2|TRBJ2-2
TGTGCCAGCAGCTTCCCGGGACAGGGGAACACCGGGGAGCTGTTTTTT
CASSFPGQGNTGELFF
>-|-|16|TRBV6-1|TRBJ1-5
TGTGCCAGCAGTGAAGAGTATTATAGGAGAAATCAGCCCCAGCATTTT
CASSEEYYRRNQPQHF
>once|-|17|TRBV15|TRBJ1-2
TGTGCCACCAGCAGAGGGTCCCCGGAAACAATGTTCTATGGCTACACCTTC
CATSRGSPETMFYGYTF
>-|-|13|TRBV10-3|TRBJ2-7
TGTGCCATCAGTGAGGCTAGCGCGGTGGGGCAGTACTTC
CAISEASAVGQYF
>-|TRBD1|16|TRBV28|TRBJ2-1
TGTGCCAGCAGTTTATCCGCCCGGGCAGGGGGAAATGAGCAGTTCTTC
CASSLSARAGGNEQFF
>once|-|18|TRBV7-9|TRBJ2-6
TGTGCCAGCAGCTTAGGAAAGGGGGTAGAGACTGGGGCCAACGTCCTGACTTTC
CASSLGKGVETGANVLTF
>-|-|15|TRBV9|TRBJ1-3
TGTGCCAGCAGCCGTAGGTTGGGCTCTGGAAACACCATATATTTT
CASSRRLGSGNTIYF
>-|-|14|TRBV19|TRBJ1-5
TGTGCCAGTAGTCATTCCCCCCCCGGTCAGCCCCAGCATTTT
CASSHSPPGQPQHF
>once|-|15|TRBV2|TRBJ1-2
TGTGCCAGCAGTGAAAGGGGTAGGGGAATGTACGGCTACACCTTC
CASSERGRGMYGYTF
>-|TRBD1|14|TRBV30|TRBJ1-6
TGTGCCTGGAGCGACGGGACAGCTAATTCACCCCTCCACTTT
CAWSDGTANSPLHF
>-|TRBD1|13|TRBV2|TRBJ1-1
TGTGCCAGCAGGCGGGACAGGAACACTGAAGCTTTCTTT
CASRRDRNTEAFF
>-|-|14|TRBV4-3|TRBJ1-4
TGCGCCAGCAGCGAGTCCAGTCCAAATGAAAAACTGTTTTTT
CASSESSPNEKLFF
>-|TRBD1|15|TRBV11-3|TRBJ2-3
TGTGCCAGTAGCCGGGGGGACAGGGGCGTAGATACGCAGTATTTT
CASSRGDRGVDTQYF
>-|TRBD1|14|TRBV10-3|TRBJ1-2
TGTGCCATCAGTGAGGCGGGACAGTCGCATGGCTACACCTTC
CAISEAGQSHGYTF
>-|TRBD1|14|TRBV6-5|TRBJ1-2
TGTGCCAGCAGTTACTCGGACAGGGTCAGAGGCTACACCTTC
CASSYSDRVRGYTF
>-|-|17|TRBV5-4|TRBJ1-1
TGTGCCAGCAGCTCTACTACAGAGGGACGGATGAACACTGAAGCTTTCTTT
CASSSTTEGRMNTEAFF
>-|TRBD1|14|TRBV30|TRBJ1-5
TGTGCCTGGAGTCCGGGACAGCCCAATCAGCCCCAGCATTTT
CAWSPGQPNQPQHF
>-|-|14|TRBV4-3|TRBJ2-1
TGCGCCAGCAGCCGGTCCAGGGATTCCAGTGAGCAGTTCTTC
CASSRSRDSSEQFF